This T cell receptor beta chain was sequenced for a study of shared T cell receptors in the human thymus. Assay used: immunoSEQ multiplex PCR; TCRdb lists only in-frame clones, some missing. The repertoire holds roughly 710,000 clones, approximately 85% seen once, with around 0.0099% in the top ten. The CDR3 has 16 residues. Per the germline V gene, CDR1 is SGHAT and CDR2 is FQNNGV. V was shortened by 3 bases and J by 0 bases, with 14 bases between the two germline ends. These same records also appear under a second study, on human thymus T cells.

The TCR comes from a girl under three years old with a congenital heart defect. What was sequenced was thymocytes. The chain joins TRBV11-2 to TRBJ1-2, with unresolved D. The CDR3 coding sequence is TGTGCCAGCAGCTTCAGCGACGGAGGAGCTAACTATGGCTACACCTTC. Translated, it gives CASSFSDGGANYGYTF. Variable domain in full (rest from reference TRBV11-2 and TRBJ1-2): EAGVAQSPRYKIIEKRQSVAFWCNPISGHATLYWYQQILGQGPKLLIQFQNNGVVDDSQLPKDRFSAERLKGVDSTLKIQPAKLEDSAVYLCASSFSDGGANYGYTFGSGTRLTVV.